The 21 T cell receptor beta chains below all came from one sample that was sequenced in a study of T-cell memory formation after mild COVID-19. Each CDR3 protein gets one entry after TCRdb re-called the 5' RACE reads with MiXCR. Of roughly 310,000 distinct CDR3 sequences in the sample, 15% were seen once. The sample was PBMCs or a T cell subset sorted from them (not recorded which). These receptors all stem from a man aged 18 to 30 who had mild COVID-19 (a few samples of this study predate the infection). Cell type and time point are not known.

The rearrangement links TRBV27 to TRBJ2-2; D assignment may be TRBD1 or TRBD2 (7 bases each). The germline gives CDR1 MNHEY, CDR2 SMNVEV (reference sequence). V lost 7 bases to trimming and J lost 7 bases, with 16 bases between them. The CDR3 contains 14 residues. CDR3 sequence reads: CASMGRGRSGELFF. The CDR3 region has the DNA TGTGCCAGCATGGGGAGGGGGCGAAGCGGGGAGCTGTTTTTT.

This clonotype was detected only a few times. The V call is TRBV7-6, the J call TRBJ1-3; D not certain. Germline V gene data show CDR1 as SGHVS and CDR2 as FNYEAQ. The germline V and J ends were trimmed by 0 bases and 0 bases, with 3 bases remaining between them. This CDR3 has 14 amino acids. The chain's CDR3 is CASSLAHSGNTIYF. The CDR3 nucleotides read TGTGCCAGCAGCTTAGCGCACTCTGGAAACACCATATATTTT. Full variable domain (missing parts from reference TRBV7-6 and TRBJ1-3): GAGVSQSPRYKVTKRGQDVALRCDPISGHVSLYWYRQALGQGPEFLTYFNYEAQQDKSGLPNDRFSAERPEGSISTLTIQRTEQRDSAMYRCASSLAHSGNTIYFGEGSWLTVV.

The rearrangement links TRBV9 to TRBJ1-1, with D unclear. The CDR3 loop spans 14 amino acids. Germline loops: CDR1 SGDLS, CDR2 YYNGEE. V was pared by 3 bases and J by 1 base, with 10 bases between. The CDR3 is CASSAFASNTEAFF. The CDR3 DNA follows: TGTGCCAGCAGCGCCTTCGCTTCGAACACTGAAGCTTTCTTT.

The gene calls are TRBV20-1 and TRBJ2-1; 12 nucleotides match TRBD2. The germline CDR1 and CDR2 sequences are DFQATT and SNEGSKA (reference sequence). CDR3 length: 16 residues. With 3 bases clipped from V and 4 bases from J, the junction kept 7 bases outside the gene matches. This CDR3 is CSASDLTSGGYNEQFF. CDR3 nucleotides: TGCAGTGCTAGTGATCTAACTAGCGGGGGGTACAATGAGCAGTTCTTC.

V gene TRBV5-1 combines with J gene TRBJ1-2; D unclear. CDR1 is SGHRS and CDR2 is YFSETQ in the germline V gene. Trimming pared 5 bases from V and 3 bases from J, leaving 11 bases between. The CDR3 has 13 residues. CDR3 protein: CASRRRVYYGYTF. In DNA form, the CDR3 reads TGCGCCAGCAGACGGAGGGTTTACTATGGCTACACCTTC.

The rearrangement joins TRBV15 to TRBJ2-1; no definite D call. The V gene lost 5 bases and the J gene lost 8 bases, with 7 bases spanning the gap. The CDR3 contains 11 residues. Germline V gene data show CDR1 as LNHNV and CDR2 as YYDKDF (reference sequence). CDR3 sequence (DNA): TGTGCCACCAGCGGAAGGTATGAGCAGTTCTTC. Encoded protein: CATSGRYEQFF.

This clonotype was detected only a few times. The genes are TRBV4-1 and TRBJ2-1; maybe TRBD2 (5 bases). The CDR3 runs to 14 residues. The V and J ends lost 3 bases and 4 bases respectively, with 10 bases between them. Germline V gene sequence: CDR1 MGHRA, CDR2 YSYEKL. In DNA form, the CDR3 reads TGCGCCAGCAGCCAGCCGGGCGGGTACAATGAGCAGTTCTTC. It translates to CASSQPGGYNEQFF.

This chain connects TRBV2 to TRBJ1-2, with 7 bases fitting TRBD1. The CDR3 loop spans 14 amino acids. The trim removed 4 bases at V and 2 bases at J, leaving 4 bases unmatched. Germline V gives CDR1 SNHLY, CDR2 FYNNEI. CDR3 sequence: CASSGVTGNYGYTF. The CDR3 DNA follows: TGTGCCAGCAGTGGGGTGACAGGGAACTATGGCTACACCTTC.

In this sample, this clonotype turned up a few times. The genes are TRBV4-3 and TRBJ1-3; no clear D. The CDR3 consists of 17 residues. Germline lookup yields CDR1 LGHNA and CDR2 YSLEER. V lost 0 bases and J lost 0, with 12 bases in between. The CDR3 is CASSQEPGWSSGNTIYF. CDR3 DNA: TGCGCCAGCAGCCAAGAACCTGGCTGGTCCTCTGGAAACACCATATATTTT.

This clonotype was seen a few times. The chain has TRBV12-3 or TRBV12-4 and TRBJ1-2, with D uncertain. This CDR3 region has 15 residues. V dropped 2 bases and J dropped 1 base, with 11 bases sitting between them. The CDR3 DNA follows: TGTGCCAGCAGTTTACAGGAATTCGATAACTATGGCTACACCTTC. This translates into CASSLQEFDNYGYTF.

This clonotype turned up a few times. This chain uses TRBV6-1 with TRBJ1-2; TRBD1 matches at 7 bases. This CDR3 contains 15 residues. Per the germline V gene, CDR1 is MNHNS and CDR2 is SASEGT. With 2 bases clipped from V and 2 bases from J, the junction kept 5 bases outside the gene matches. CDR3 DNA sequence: TGTGCCAGCAGTGAAAGACAGGGACGAAACTATGGCTACACCTTC. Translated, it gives CASSERQGRNYGYTF.

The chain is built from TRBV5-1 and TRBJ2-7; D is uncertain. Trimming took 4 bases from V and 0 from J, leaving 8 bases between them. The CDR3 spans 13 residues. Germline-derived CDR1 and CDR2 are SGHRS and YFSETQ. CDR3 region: CASSQGTSYEQYF. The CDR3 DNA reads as TGCGCCAGCAGCCAAGGCACCTCCTACGAGCAGTACTTC.

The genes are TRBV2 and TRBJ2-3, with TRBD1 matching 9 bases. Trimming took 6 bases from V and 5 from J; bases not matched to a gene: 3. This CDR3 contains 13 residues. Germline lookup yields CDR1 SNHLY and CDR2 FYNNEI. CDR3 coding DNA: TGTGCCAGCAGGGCGGACAGGGGAGATACGCAGTATTTT. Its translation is CASRADRGDTQYF.

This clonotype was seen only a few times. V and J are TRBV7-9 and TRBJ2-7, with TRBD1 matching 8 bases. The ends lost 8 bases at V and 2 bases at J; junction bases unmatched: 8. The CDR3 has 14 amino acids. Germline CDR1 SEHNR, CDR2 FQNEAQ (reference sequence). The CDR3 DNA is TGTGCCAGCGAGTCGGCAGGGGGCACCTACGAGCAGTACTTC. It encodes CASESAGGTYEQYF. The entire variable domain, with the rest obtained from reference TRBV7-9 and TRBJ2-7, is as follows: DTGVSQNPRHKITKRGQNVTFRCDPISEHNRLYWYRQTLGQGPEFLTYFQNEAQLEKSRLLSDRFSAERPKGSFSTLEIQRTEQGDSAMYLCASESAGGTYEQYFGPGTRLTVT.

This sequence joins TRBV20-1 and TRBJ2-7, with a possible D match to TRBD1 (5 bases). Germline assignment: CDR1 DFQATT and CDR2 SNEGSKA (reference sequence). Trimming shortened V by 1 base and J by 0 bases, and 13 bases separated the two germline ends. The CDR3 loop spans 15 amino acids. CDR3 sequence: CSARVQGDLSYEQYF. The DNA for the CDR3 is TGCAGTGCTAGAGTGCAGGGCGATCTCTCCTACGAGCAGTACTTC.

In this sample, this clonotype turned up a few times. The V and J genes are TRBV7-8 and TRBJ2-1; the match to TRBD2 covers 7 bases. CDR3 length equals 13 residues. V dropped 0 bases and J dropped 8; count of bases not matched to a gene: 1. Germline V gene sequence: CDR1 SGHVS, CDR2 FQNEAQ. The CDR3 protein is CASSLAGGYEQFF. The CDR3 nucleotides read TGTGCCAGCAGCTTAGCCGGGGGGTATGAGCAGTTCTTC. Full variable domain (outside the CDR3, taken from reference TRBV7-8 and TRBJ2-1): GAGVSQSPRYKVAKRGQDVALRCDPISGHVSLFWYQQALGQGPEFLTYFQNEAQLDKSGLPSDRFFAERPEGSVSTLKIQRTQQEDSAVYLCASSLAGGYEQFFGPGTRLTVL.

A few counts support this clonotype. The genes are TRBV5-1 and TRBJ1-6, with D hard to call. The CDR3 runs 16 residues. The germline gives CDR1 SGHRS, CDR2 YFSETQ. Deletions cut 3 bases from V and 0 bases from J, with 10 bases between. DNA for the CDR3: TGCGCCAGCAGCTCCATGTGGAGCTCCTATAATTCACCCCTCCACTTT. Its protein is CASSSMWSSYNSPLHF.

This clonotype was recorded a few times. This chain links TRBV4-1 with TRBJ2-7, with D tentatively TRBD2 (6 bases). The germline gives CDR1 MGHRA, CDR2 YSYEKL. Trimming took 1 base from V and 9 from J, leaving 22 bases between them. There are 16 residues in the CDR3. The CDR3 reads CASSQGRAAGQFVQYF. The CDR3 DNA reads TGCGCCAGCAGCCAAGGGAGGGCAGCGGGCCAGTTCGTGCAGTACTTC.

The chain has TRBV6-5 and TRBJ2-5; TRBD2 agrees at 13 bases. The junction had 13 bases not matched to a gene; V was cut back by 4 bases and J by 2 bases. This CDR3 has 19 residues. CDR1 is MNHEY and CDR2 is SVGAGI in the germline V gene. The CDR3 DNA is TGTGCCAGCAGTTCTACACCGGGACTAGCGGGGAGCCCTCAAGAGACCCAGTACTTC. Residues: CASSSTPGLAGSPQETQYF.

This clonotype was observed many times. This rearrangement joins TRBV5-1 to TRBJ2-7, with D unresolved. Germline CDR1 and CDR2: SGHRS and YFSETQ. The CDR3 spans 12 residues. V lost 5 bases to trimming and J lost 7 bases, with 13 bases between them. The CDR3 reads CASRNHFGEQYF. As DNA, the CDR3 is TGCGCCAGCAGAAACCACTTTGGGGAGCAGTACTTC.

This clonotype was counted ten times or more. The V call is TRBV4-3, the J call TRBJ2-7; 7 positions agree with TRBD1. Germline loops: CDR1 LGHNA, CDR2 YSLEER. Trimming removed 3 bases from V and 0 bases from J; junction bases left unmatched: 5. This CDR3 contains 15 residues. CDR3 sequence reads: CASSQQTGRSYEQYF. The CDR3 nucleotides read TGCGCCAGCAGCCAGCAGACAGGGCGCTCCTACGAGCAGTACTTC.